The 4 T cell receptor beta chains reported below all come from one sample, sequenced in a study of cytomegalovirus exposure and HLA in healthy donors. Sequencing used immunoSEQ multiplex PCR; TCRdb keeps in-frame clones, though not all of them. The sample shows approximately 160,000 clones, around 90% of them seen only once. The sequencing input was PBMCs. Receptor source: a woman between 18 and 29 years old in good health and CMV-seropositive.

The chain recombines TRBV4-1 with TRBJ2-1; 11 bases agree with TRBD1. The CDR3 is 15 amino acids. Germline V gene data show CDR1 as MGHRA and CDR2 as YSYEKL. V was pared by 4 bases and J by 7 bases, with 6 bases of the junction left unmatched. This CDR3 reads CASSPGQGVHNEQFF. CDR3 DNA sequence: TGCGCCAGCAGCCCGGGACAGGGGGTTCATAATGAGCAGTTCTTC.

This sequence joins TRBV13 and TRBJ2-1, with 9 bases matching TRBD2. Unmatched junction bases numbered 11, after V lost 1 base and J lost 10 bases. CDR1 and CDR2 from the germline V gene are PRHDT and FYEKMQ (reference sequence). This CDR3 has 16 amino acids. CDR3 in amino acids: CASSLAVAGGPWEQFF. The CDR3 bases are TGTGCCAGCAGCTTAGCTGTCGCGGGGGGGCCATGGGAGCAGTTCTTC.

This clone was observed a single time. This chain connects TRBV5-1 to TRBJ1-1; 7 bases map to TRBD1. This CDR3 has 15 residues. J gave up 3 bases and V 0 bases, and 5 bases lay outside the gene matches. Germline lookup yields CDR1 SGHRS and CDR2 YFSETQ. CDR3 coding DNA: TGCGCCAGCAGCTTGGAAGGGGGCGGGTACACTGAAGCTTTCTTT. Protein sequence: CASSLEGGGYTEAFF.

The chain carries TRBV19 and TRBJ1-4, with a weak D call TRBD1 (6 bases). The germline V gene encodes CDR1 LNHDA and CDR2 SQIVND (reference sequence). Between the trimmed V and J ends, which lost 3 bases and 2 bases, there was a span of 16 bases. The CDR3 runs 17 residues. DNA for the CDR3: TGTGCCAGTAGTATCGACAGGTCCCAAAGGACTAATGAAAAACTGTTTTTT. Amino acids: CASSIDRSQRTNEKLFF.